This T cell receptor beta chain was identified during a study of cytomegalovirus exposure and HLA in healthy donors. PCR involved 60 Vbeta and 13 Jbeta primers. The method was immunoSEQ multiplex PCR; TCRdb's version includes in-frame clones alone and lacks a portion of them. The sample has around 130,000 clones, 83% seen once. Study-wide points: Among the sequence variants, a highly shared cluster was likely an artifact of sequencing. Rarity characterized most TCR sequences, yet some public TCRs appeared in many donors.

V was clipped by 4 bases and J by 0 bases; unmatched bases: 12. CDR3 length: 20 residues. Looked up from germline, CDR1 is SGDLS and CDR2 is YYNGEE. About this clone itself: No antigen is known for it.

The TCR sequence derives from a girl aged 2 to 9 in good health and CMV-seronegative. The sample taken for sequencing was PBMCs. V and J are TRBV9 and TRBJ2-1; TRBD2 matches 14 bases. The CDR3 region has the DNA TGTGCCAGCAGCTCGACTAGCGGGAGGGCCCTTAGGAGCTCCTACAATGAGCAGTTCTTC. As protein: CASSSTSGRALRSSYNEQFF.